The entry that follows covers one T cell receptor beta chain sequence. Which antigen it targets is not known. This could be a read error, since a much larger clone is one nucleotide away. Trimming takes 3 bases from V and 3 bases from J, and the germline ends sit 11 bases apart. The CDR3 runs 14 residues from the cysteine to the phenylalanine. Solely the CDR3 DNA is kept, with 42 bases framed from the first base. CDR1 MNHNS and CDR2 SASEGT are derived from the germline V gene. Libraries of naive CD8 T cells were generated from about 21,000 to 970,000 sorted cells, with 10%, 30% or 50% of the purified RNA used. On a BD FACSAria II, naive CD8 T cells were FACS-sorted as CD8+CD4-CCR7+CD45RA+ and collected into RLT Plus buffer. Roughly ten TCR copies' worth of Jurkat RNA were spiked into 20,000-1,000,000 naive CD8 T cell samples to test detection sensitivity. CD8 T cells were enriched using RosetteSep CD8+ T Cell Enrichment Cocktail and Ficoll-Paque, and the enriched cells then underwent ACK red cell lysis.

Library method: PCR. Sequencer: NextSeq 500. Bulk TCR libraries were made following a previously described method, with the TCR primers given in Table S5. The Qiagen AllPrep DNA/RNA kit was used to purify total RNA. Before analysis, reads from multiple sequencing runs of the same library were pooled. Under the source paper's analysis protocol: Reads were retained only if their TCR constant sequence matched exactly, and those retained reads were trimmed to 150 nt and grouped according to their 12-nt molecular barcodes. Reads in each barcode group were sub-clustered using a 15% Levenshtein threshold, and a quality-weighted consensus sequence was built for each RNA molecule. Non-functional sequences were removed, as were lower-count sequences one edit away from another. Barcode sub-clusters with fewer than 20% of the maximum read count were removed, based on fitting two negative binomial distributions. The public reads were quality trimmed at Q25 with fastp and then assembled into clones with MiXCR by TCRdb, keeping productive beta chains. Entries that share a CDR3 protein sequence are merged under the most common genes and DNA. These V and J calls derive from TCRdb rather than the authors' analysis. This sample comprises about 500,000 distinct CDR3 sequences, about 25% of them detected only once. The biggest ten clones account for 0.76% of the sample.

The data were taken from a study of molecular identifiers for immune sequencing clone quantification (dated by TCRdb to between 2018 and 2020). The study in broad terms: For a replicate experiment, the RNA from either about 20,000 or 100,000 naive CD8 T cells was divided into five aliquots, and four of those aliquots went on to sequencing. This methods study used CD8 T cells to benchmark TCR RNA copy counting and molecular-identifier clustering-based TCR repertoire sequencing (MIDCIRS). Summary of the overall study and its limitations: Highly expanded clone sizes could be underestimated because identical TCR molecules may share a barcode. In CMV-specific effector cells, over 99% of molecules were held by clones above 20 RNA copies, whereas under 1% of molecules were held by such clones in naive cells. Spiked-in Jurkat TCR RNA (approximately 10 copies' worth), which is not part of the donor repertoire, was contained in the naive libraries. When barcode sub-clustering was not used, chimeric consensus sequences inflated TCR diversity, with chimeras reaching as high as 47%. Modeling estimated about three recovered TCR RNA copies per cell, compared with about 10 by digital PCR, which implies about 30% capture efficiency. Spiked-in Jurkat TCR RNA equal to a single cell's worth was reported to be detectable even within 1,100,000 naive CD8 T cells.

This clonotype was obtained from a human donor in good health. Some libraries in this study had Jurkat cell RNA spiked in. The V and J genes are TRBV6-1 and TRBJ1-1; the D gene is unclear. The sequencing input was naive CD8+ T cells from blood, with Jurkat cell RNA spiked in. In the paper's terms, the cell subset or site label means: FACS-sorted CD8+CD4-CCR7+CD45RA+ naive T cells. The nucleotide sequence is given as TGTGCCAGCAGTGATGTGGGAGTCGACACTGAAGCTTTCTTT. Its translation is CASSDVGVDTEAFF.